This T cell receptor (beta chain) was retrieved from a study of CD8 T cells in ankylosing spondylitis. Broader study findings: Within ankylosing spondylitis blood, a TCR beta motif made up of eight or nine highly homologous variants appeared to be characteristic. It was reported that disease-linked clones were significantly enriched in matched ankylosing spondylitis synovial fluid.

Germline V CDR1 and CDR2: DFQATT, SNEGSKA (reference sequence). The J segment lost 0 bases and the V segment lost 6 bases, leaving 13 bases of the junction unmatched. The CDR3 consists of 17 residues. Quantitative 5'-RACE with molecular barcodes generated TCR beta libraries. MiXCR, applied by TCRdb to the 5' RACE reads, yields one record per CDR3 protein. The sample lists roughly 200,000 distinct CDR3 sequences, 9.5% to 15% seen once, with about 15% in the top ten. This clonotype came up a few times. Its specificity is not known. The V and J genes are TRBV20-1 and TRBJ2-3, with TRBD1 identical over 9 bases. The sample was blood, either unsorted or a sorted T cell fraction (not recorded which). The origin of this receptor is a male donor with ankylosing spondylitis or in good health (not recorded which). The CDR3 sequence is CSAPGTGISPSTDTQYF. In DNA form, the CDR3 reads TGCAGTGCGCCCGGGACAGGGATATCCCCTAGCACAGATACGCAGTATTTT.